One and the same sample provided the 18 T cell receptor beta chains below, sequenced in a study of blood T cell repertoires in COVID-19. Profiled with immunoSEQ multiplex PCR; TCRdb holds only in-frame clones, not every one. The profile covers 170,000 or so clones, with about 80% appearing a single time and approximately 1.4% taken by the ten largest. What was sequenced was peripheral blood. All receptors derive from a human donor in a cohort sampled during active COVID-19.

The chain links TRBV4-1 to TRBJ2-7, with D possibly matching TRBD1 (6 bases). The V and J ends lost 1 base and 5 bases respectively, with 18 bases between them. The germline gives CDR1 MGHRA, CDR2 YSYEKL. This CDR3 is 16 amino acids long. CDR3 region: CASSQGTGTISDEQYF. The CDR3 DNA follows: TGCGCCAGCAGCCAAGGGACCGGGACAATAAGCGACGAGCAGTACTTC.

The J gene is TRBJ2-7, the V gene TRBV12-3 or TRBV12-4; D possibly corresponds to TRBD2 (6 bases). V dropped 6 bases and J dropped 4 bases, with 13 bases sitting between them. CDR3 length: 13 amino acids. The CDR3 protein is CASSEGSGYEQYF. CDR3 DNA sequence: TGTGCCAGCAGCGAGGGCAGCGGGTACGAGCAGTACTTC.

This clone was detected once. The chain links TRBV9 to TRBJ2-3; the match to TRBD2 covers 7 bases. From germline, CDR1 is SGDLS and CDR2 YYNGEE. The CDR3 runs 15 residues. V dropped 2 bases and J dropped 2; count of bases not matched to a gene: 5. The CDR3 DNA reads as TGTGCCAGCAGCGTGGGACTACTAAACACAGATACGCAGTATTTT. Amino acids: CASSVGLLNTDTQYF.

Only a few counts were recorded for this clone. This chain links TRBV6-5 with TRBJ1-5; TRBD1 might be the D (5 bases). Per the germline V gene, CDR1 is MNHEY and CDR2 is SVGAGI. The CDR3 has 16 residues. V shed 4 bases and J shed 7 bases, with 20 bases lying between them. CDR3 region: CASSFSTRVRNQPQHF. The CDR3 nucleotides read TGTGCCAGCAGTTTTTCTACCAGGGTGCGGAACCAGCCCCAGCATTTT.

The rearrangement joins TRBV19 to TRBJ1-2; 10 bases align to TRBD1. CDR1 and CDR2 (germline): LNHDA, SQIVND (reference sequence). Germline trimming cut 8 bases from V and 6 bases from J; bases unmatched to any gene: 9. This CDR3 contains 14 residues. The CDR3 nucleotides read TGTGCCAGTCGACGGGACAGGGGACAGGATGGCTACACCTTC. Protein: CASRRDRGQDGYTF.

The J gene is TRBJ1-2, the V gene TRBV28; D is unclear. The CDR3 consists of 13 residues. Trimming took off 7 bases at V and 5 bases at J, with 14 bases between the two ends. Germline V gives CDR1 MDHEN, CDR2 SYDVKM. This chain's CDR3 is CASTPAQRYGYTF. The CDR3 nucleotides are TGTGCCAGCACCCCGGCGCAGAGGTATGGCTACACCTTC.

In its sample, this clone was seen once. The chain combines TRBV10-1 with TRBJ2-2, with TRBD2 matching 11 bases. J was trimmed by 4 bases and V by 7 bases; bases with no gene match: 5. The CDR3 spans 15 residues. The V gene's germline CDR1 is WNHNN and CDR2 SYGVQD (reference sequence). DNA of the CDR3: TGCGCCAGCAATGCGGGACTAGCGGCCACCGGGGAGCTGTTTTTT. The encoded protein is CASNAGLAATGELFF.

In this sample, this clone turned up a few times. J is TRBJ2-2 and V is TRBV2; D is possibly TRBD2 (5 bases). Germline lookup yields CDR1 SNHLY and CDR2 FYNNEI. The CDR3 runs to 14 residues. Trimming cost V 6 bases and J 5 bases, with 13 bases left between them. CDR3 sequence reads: CASSPGEMTGELFF. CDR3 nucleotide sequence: TGTGCCAGCAGCCCTGGGGAGATGACCGGGGAGCTGTTTTTT. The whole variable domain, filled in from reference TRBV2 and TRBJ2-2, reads EPEVTQTPSHQVTQMGQEVILRCVPISNHLYFYWYRQILGQKVEFLVSFYNNEISEKSEIFDDQFSVERPDGSNFTLKIRSTKLEDSAMYFCASSPGEMTGELFFGEGSRLTVL.

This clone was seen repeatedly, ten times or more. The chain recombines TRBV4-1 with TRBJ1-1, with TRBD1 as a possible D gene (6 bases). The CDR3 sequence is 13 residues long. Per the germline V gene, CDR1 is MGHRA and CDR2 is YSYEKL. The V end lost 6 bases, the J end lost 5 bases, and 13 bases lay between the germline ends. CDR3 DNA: TGCGCCAGCAGGAGGGGGTTGAGTACTGAAGCTTTCTTT. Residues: CASRRGLSTEAFF.

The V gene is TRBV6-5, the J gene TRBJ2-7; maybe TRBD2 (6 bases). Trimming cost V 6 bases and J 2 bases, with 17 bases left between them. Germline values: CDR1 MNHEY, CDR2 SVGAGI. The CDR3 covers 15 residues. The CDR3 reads CASREPSSAAYEQYF. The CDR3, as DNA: TGTGCCAGCAGAGAGCCCTCTAGCGCGGCCTACGAGCAGTACTTC.

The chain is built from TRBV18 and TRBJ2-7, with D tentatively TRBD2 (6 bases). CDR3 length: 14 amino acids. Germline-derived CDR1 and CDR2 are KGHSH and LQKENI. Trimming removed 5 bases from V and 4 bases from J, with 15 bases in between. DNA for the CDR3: TGTGCCAGCTCATCCTCCGGGACTGCGTACGAGCAGTACTTC. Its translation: CASSSSGTAYEQYF.

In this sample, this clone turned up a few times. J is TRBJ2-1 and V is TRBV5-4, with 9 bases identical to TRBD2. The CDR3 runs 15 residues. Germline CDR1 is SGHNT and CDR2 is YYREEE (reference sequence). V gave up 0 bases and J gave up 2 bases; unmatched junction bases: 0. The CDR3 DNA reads TGTGCCAGCAGCTTGGGACTAGCGGCCTACAATGAGCAGTTCTTC. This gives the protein CASSLGLAAYNEQFF.

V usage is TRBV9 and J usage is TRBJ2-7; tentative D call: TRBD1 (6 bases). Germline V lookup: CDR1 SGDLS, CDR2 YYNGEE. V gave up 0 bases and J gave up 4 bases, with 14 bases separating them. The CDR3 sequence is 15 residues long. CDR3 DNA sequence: TGTGCCAGCAGCGTAGAGGGGGTCGAGGGTTACGAGCAGTACTTC. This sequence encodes CASSVEGVEGYEQYF. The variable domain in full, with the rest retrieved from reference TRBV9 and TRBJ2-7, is DSGVTQTPKHLITATGQRVTLRCSPRSGDLSVYWYQQSLDQGLQFLIQYYNGEERAKGNILERFSAQQFPDLHSELNLSSLELGDSALYFCASSVEGVEGYEQYFGPGTRLTVT.

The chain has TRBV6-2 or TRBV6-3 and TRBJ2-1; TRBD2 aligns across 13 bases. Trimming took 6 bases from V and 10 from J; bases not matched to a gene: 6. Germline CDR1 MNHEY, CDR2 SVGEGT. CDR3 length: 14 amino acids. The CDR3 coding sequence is TGTGCCAGCAGCGGGACTAGCGGGATACGAGAGCAGTTCTTC. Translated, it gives CASSGTSGIREQFF.

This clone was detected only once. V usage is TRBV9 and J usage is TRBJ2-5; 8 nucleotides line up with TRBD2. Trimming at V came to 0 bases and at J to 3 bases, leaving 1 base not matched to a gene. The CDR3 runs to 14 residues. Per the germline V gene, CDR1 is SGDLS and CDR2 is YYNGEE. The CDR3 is CASSVGLAKETQYF. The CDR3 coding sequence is TGTGCCAGCAGCGTAGGACTAGCGAAAGAGACCCAGTACTTC. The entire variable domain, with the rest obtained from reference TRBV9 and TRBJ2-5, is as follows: DSGVTQTPKHLITATGQRVTLRCSPRSGDLSVYWYQQSLDQGLQFLIQYYNGEERAKGNILERFSAQQFPDLHSELNLSSLELGDSALYFCASSVGLAKETQYFGPGTRLLVL.

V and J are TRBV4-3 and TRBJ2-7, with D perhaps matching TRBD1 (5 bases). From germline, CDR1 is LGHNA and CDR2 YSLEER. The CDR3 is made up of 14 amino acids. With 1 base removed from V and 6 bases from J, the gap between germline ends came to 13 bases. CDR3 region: CASSQGVGEFEQYF. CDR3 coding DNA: TGCGCCAGCAGCCAAGGGGTAGGGGAATTCGAGCAGTACTTC.

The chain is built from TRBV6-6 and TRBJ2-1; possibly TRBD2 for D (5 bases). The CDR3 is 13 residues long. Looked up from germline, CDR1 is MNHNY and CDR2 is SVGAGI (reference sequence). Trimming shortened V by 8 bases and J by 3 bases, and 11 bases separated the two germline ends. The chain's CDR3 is CASAGGFYNEQFF. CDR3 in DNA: TGTGCCAGCGCAGGCGGGTTCTACAATGAGCAGTTCTTC.

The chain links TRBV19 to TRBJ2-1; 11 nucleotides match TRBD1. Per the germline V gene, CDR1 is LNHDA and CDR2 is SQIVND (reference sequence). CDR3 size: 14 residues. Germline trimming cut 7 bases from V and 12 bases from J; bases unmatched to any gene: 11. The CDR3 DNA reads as TGTGCCAGTACCTCCGGGACAGGGGGTGTTGGGCAGTTCTTC. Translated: CASTSGTGGVGQFF.